This TCR beta chain stems from a study of shared clonotypes between healthy human individuals. Study-level findings and limits: Generally, naive subsets came out with larger estimated richness than memory subsets. In having few donors, the study represented limited genetic and exposure-history diversity.

In replicate PCRs of sorted subsets, roughly 210 ng DNA, tens of thousands of T cell genomes, was used. The data were produced by immunoSEQ multiplex PCR, yet TCRdb's version contains in-frame clones alone and is incomplete. This sample carries some 2 million clones, less than 95% of them seen once, and the ten largest clones take about 1.1%. Germline trimming cut 2 bases from V and 8 bases from J; bases unmatched to any gene: 3. CDR1 and CDR2 (germline): SEHNR, FQNEAQ (reference sequence). This CDR3 is built from 13 residues. CD8 cells classed as naive were CD45RO-negative and positively selected for CCR7, excluding terminally differentiated effector memory CD45RA+ cells. Regarding this clone: As yet, its antigen is unknown.

The specimen was naive CD8+ T cells sorted from blood. This TCR came from a man aged 18 to 35 in good health. This rearrangement joins TRBV7-9 to TRBJ2-1, with TRBD2 matching over 7 bases. CDR3 region: CASSLISGDEQFF. In DNA form, the CDR3 reads TGTGCCAGCAGCTTAATAAGCGGGGATGAGCAGTTCTTC.